A single sample gave rise to the 11 T cell receptor beta chains below, sequenced in a study of blood T cells in healthy people across ages. The use of a sample-barcoded 5' primer and a J-beta primer mix characterized a second PCR of about 7 to 12 cycles. TCRdb re-called the 5' RACE reads with MiXCR, one entry per CDR3 protein. The repertoire holds hundreds of thousands of distinct CDR3 sequences, around 20% seen once, with roughly 3.6% in the top ten. What was sequenced was blood. These receptors were taken from a man aged 65 to 85 in good health.

This clonotype has ten or more counts. The chain joins TRBV14 to TRBJ2-6, with D hard to call. CDR1 and CDR2 (germline): SGHDN, FVKESK. The CDR3 runs 13 residues. Trimming removed 3 bases at V and 3 bases at J, with 3 bases between. The CDR3 DNA reads as TGTGCCAGCAGCCAGGTTGGGGCCAACGTCCTGACTTTC. This codes for CASSQVGANVLTF.

The chain links TRBV20-1 to TRBJ1-1; D is uncertain. This CDR3 has 15 amino acids. V shed 0 bases and J shed 0 bases, with 11 bases lying between them. Germline V gene sequence: CDR1 DFQATT, CDR2 SNEGSKA (reference sequence). CDR3 coding DNA: TGCAGTGCTAGAGATCCCGGGCTCATGAACACTGAAGCTTTCTTT. Protein sequence: CSARDPGLMNTEAFF.

The chain is built from TRBV29-1 and TRBJ2-4; D is perhaps TRBD2 (6 bases). Germline CDR1 reads SQVTM; CDR2 reads ANQGSEA. This CDR3 comprises 12 residues. V was shortened by 0 bases and J by 7 bases, with 7 bases between the two germline ends. The CDR3 DNA is TGCAGCGTTGAAGATGCGGGGAACATTCAGTACTTC. Protein: CSVEDAGNIQYF. Together with reference TRBV29-1 and TRBJ2-4, the CDR3 gives the full variable domain: SAVISQKPSRDICQRGTSLTIQCQVDSQVTMMFWYRQQPGQSLTLIATANQGSEATYESGFVIDKFPISRPNLTFSTLTVSNMSPEDSSIYLCSVEDAGNIQYFGAGTRLSVL.

This clonotype was seen a few times. The rearrangement uses TRBV12-3 or TRBV12-4 and TRBJ2-7; TRBD1 aligns across 10 bases. This CDR3 is 16 amino acids long. J gave up 6 bases and V 5 bases, and 13 bases lay outside the gene matches. The CDR3 DNA reads TGTGCCAGCAGTATAGAGTTGAGGACAGGGGGACCCGAGCAGTACTTC. Protein product: CASSIELRTGGPEQYF.

The CDR3 loop reads CASSDRIVADTQYF. In DNA, the CDR3 is TGTGCCAGCAGTGACCGGATAGTTGCAGATACGCAGTATTTT. V usage is TRBV25-1 and J usage is TRBJ2-3; D uncertain. The CDR3 has 14 residues. V lost 3 bases and J lost 4, with 11 bases in between. Germline V gene data show CDR1 as MGHDK and CDR2 as SYGVNS.

This clonotype was detected a few times. The chain couples TRBV3-1 to TRBJ1-1; D possibly corresponds to TRBD1 (5 bases). CDR1 LGHDT and CDR2 YNNKEL come from the germline V gene (reference sequence). Trimming left V 3 bases short and J 6 bases short, with 11 bases between. The CDR3 contains 13 residues. CDR3 sequence (DNA): TGTGCCAGCAGCCACCGTGGGGCTTCTGAAGCTTTCTTT. As protein: CASSHRGASEAFF.

This clonotype was detected a few times. The chain joins TRBV28 to TRBJ2-3; D is ambiguous. The germline V and J ends were trimmed by 5 bases and 2 bases, with 11 bases remaining between them. CDR1 and CDR2 from the germline V gene are MDHEN and SYDVKM. The CDR3 covers 14 residues. The CDR3 protein is CASSQRTHTDTQYF. In DNA form, the CDR3 reads TGTGCCAGCAGTCAACGGACCCACACAGATACGCAGTATTTT.

The V call is TRBV29-1, the J call TRBJ2-7; tentatively, D is TRBD1 (6 bases). V lost 6 bases, J lost 6 bases, and 15 bases lay in between. This CDR3 is built from 12 residues. Germline V gives CDR1 SQVTM, CDR2 ANQGSEA. The CDR3 nucleotides read TGCAGCGTAACAGGGAGTACGGCCGAGCAGTACTTC. Amino acid sequence: CSVTGSTAEQYF.

This clonotype was found once. The CDR3 nucleotides are TGCGCCAGCATATACGGGACAGGAGCTGAAAAACTGTTTTTT. Its translation: CASIYGTGAEKLFF. The chain couples TRBV10-1 to TRBJ1-4; 8 bases fit TRBD1. This CDR3 has 14 amino acids. The J segment lost 7 bases and the V segment lost 7 bases, leaving 8 bases of the junction unmatched. Germline CDR1 is WNHNN and CDR2 is SYGVQD (reference sequence).

This clonotype appeared many times. V usage is TRBV28 and J usage is TRBJ2-5; 8 bases fit TRBD2. After removal of 4 bases from V and 4 bases from J, the junction contained 8 bases not matched to a gene. The CDR3 extends over 15 amino acids. CDR1 is MDHEN, CDR2 SYDVKM, per germline. Written as DNA, the CDR3 is TGTGCCAGCAGTTCTCTAGCGGGTGGCACAGAGACCCAGTACTTC. Protein sequence: CASSSLAGGTETQYF.

There are a few counts of this clonotype. The V gene is TRBV6-5, the J gene TRBJ1-1; tentatively, D is TRBD1 (5 bases). V lost 0 bases to trimming and J lost 7 bases, with 9 bases between them. Germline CDR1 reads MNHEY; CDR2 reads SVGAGI. CDR3 length: 13 residues. In DNA, the CDR3 is TGTGCCAGCAGTTACTCGGGACGAAGTGAAGCTTTCTTT. Translated: CASSYSGRSEAFF.